A single sample gave rise to the 10 T cell receptor beta chains below, sequenced in a study of T cell responses to AZD1222 COVID-19 vaccine. Profiled with immunoSEQ multiplex PCR; TCRdb holds only in-frame clones, not every one. Of under 200,000 clones in the sample, approximately 90% were seen once. The specimen was peripheral blood, collected on day 0 of AZD1222 vaccination. These TCRs come from an adult in good health.

The V call is TRBV11-1, the J call TRBJ2-2, with 7 nucleotides matching TRBD2. The junction had 6 bases not matched to a gene; V was cut back by 5 bases and J by 6 bases. This CDR3 comprises 14 residues. Germline values: CDR1 SGHAT, CDR2 FQDESV (reference sequence). The CDR3 nucleotides read TGTGCCAGCAGCGGAGCGGGGACCCCCGGGGAGCTGTTTTTT. Amino acids: CASSGAGTPGELFF.

The V and J genes are TRBV18 and TRBJ2-7; D call uncertain. The germline V and J ends were trimmed by 6 bases and 3 bases, with 9 bases remaining between them. The germline V gene has CDR1 KGHSH and CDR2 LQKENI. The CDR3 contains 12 residues. The CDR3 protein is CASSSSLYEQYF. The CDR3 DNA reads as TGTGCCAGCTCCTCCTCACTCTACGAGCAGTACTTC.

The rearrangement uses TRBV5-5 and TRBJ1-1; D not resolved. This CDR3 has 17 residues. V lost 0 bases, J lost 0 bases, and 15 bases lay in between. The germline gives CDR1 SGHKS, CDR2 YYEKEE (reference sequence). This CDR3 is CASSLAYLRQLNTEAFF. CDR3 DNA sequence: TGTGCCAGCAGCTTGGCCTATCTTCGGCAGCTGAACACTGAAGCTTTCTTT.

This chain uses TRBV7-9 with TRBJ1-2, with TRBD1 matching over 7 bases. Losses at the gene ends were 1 base for V and 6 bases for J; bases not matched to a gene: 5. The CDR3 sequence is 14 residues long. CDR1 is SEHNR, CDR2 FQNEAQ, per germline (reference sequence). CDR3 protein: CASSLVGTADGYTF. As DNA, the CDR3 is TGTGCCAGCAGCTTAGTAGGGACAGCCGATGGCTACACCTTC.

This clone was counted only a few times. As DNA, the CDR3 is TGTGCCGAGGCAGGGCAGCGCGTCGGATCTTTCTTT. This gives the protein CAEAGQRVGSFF. This chain uses TRBV9 with TRBJ1-1, with D perhaps TRBD1 (5 bases). Trimming shortened V by 10 bases and J by 12 bases, and 22 bases separated the two germline ends. The CDR3 consists of 12 residues. Germline CDR1 and CDR2: SGDLS and YYNGEE.

In this sample, this clone turned up a few times. The V and J genes are TRBV19 and TRBJ1-1, with TRBD1 as a possible D gene (6 bases). This CDR3 comprises 15 residues. The germline V gene has CDR1 LNHDA and CDR2 SQIVND (reference sequence). Trimming cost V 7 bases and J 7 bases, with 22 bases left between them. CDR3 DNA sequence: TGTGCCAGTACCTTGAGCGGAGGAACAGGGTATGAAGCTTTCTTT. Translated: CASTLSGGTGYEAFF.

This clone was seen once. The J gene is TRBJ1-2, the V gene TRBV11-2; D uncertain. CDR3 length equals 13 residues. Trimming removed 4 bases from V and 8 bases from J, with 14 bases in between. CDR1 is SGHAT and CDR2 is FQNNGV in the germline V gene. The CDR3 nucleotides read TGTGCCAGCAGCTCTAGGACTTTCGACGGCTACACCTTC. Translated, it gives CASSSRTFDGYTF. Variable domain in full (rest from reference TRBV11-2 and TRBJ1-2): EAGVAQSPRYKIIEKRQSVAFWCNPISGHATLYWYQQILGQGPKLLIQFQNNGVVDDSQLPKDRFSAERLKGVDSTLKIQPAKLEDSAVYLCASSSRTFDGYTFGSGTRLTVV.

V gene TRBV9 combines with J gene TRBJ1-6; D perhaps matches TRBD1 (6 bases). The germline V and J ends were trimmed by 4 bases and 10 bases, with 18 bases remaining between them. The CDR3 totals 15 residues. CDR1 and CDR2 from the germline V gene are SGDLS and YYNGEE. Here the CDR3 reads CASSSRGEVESPLHF. The CDR3, as DNA: TGTGCCAGCAGCTCGAGGGGGGAGGTGGAATCACCCCTCCACTTT.

As DNA, the CDR3 is TGTGCCAGCAGCTTAGACTGGCGTGAGCAGTTCTTC. Protein product: CASSLDWREQFF. This chain joins TRBV7-2 and TRBJ2-1, with no clear D. Germline CDR1 and CDR2: SGHTA and FQGNSA. V was trimmed by 1 base and J by 9 bases, leaving 7 bases between them. The CDR3 runs to 12 residues.

This chain joins TRBV19 and TRBJ2-5, with TRBD2 matching over 11 bases. The CDR3 is made up of 15 amino acids. V lost 6 bases and J lost 5; bases outside the gene matches: 8. Germline values: CDR1 LNHDA, CDR2 SQIVND (reference sequence). The CDR3 DNA follows: TGTGCCAGTAGAAATAGCGGGGGGGCAGGGGAGACCCAGTACTTC. Translation: CASRNSGGAGETQYF.